This T cell receptor beta chain originates from a study of cytomegalovirus exposure and HLA in healthy donors (dated by TCRdb to the late 2010s). With regard to the full study: In an earlier analysis of under 750 of the donors, approximately 300 Gb of sequence data and 90 million to 120 million unique TCR beta sequences from about 190 million T cells were reported. Roughly 300 gigabases of sequencing data and around 88 million unique TCR sequences made up an early release that covered under 750 HLA-typed donors. Among the roughly 400 genotyped donors, around 81% belonged to the genetic ancestry cluster associated with self-reported Caucasian donors. The study was designed to test whether signatures of past pathogen exposure could be identified by cataloging public T cell receptors. The T cell repertoires of 700 or so subjects were profiled by immunosequencing and related to cytomegalovirus serostatus. Besides the first cohort of 550 to 750 subjects, a separate validation cohort made up of over 100 different subjects was used. To predict cytomegalovirus infection status, the study brought together high-throughput TCR immunosequencing, statistical association of individual TCRs with disease status, and machine learning. A later analysis re-analyzed previously published TCR beta repertoires from hundreds of donors and added high-resolution HLA genotyping to study TCR occurrence patterns. Rather than drawing on any new phenotypic data, the later analysis identified candidate immune exposures from TCR beta sequences and the way those sequences occurred across donors. An earlier analysis of around 540 of the donors applied high-throughput TCR beta sequencing to assess whether each TCR beta V gene segment acted as functional or pseudogenic. Donor age, sex, ethnicity and CMV serostatus were compiled together with the repertoire data. Genome-wide SNP genotypes for about 65% of the 666 donors were used in a later genetic analysis, which treated that subset as a discovery cohort. All discovery cohort repertoires had been generated on a single sequencing platform. Both class I and class II loci were covered by HLA typing, at four-digit resolution. The number of typed donors differed by locus: about 629-640 for A, B, C, DRB1 and DQB1; 500 to 550 for DQA1; roughly 600 for DPA1; and approximately 450 for DPB1. A handful of DR-DQ haplotypes were treated as single units for association and clustering because of strong linkage in the cohort. Among around 400 genotyped donors of the cohort, an average of around 250,000 unique TCR beta nucleotide sequences was sequenced per donor, of which 15% to 20% were non-productive. Paper-wide results and their limitations: The only immune exposure information available for the cohort was CMV serostatus. In the study, approximately 150 TCR beta chains were listed as associated with cytomegalovirus. Cytomegalovirus status was reported to be diagnosed by the classifier with high specificity and sensitivity in both the original and validation cohorts. A further reported finding was that TCR beta sequences accurately predicted the HLA-A and HLA-B alleles for most subjects in the first cohort. The presence/absence analyses assumed that sequencing depth was roughly uniform across donors, and that assumption may not be true. It was suggested by the authors that the approach could potentially be generalized to other disease states and immunological phenotypes. Some IMGT-functional V segments, including TRBV6-2 and TRBV6-3, could not be distinguished by the 87-base-pair reads and were therefore excluded. The cohort was sequenced for TCR beta chains only, and without alpha or paired-chain data the features that could be detected were limited. A later analysis associated about 17,000 TCR beta sequences with specific HLA alleles at a false discovery rate of 0.05. According to a later analysis, TCR association rates differed among HLA loci, with DRB1 alleles showing the most associated TCRs and HLA-C alleles showing the fewest. V-gene and J-gene trimming of TCR beta chains was associated with a missense DCLRE1C variant in a later genetic analysis, and the association was replicated in an independent cohort. In vitro tests confirmed that three of the cytomegalovirus-associated TCR beta chains recognize cytomegalovirus antigens. When HLA alleles, especially DR and DQ, strongly co-occurred, TCR associations were difficult to assign to individual alleles. Linkage disequilibrium might explain the correlated functional status among segregating V segments, but an unknown experimental factor could not be ruled out. HLA typing was unavailable for some donors at each locus, so association tests used only the typed subset. In a later analysis, HLA-associated TCR beta chains showed more clonal expansion and lower generation probabilities than non-associated chains that were equally common. A group of highly shared sequence variants was considered likely to be a technical artifact of the sequencing pipeline. Because counts were too low, seventeen rarely observed V segments, including chromosome 9 orphons, were excluded from the earlier analysis of fewer than 650 of the donors. A later analysis reported that several top co-occurrence clusters appeared linked to parvovirus B19, influenza, CMV and Epstein-Barr virus. A later genetic analysis reported fewer N-insertions in productive TCRs among donors in an Asian-associated ancestry cluster than the roughly 700-donor mean. While some public TCRs were present in many individuals, most TCR sequences turned up only very rarely across donors. In an earlier analysis of some 500 of the donors, most TCR beta V segments were observed in productive rearrangements about 87% or about 30% of the time, broadly matching IMGT annotations. A later analysis found that most CMV-associated TCR beta chains appeared HLA-restricted, with HLA associations seemingly driven largely by CMV exposure.

The cohort consisted of 666 healthy bone marrow donors. All cohort members were sampled while nominally healthy, although unrecorded immune exposures were likely present. The donor tested CMV seronegative, placing the donor among the roughly 350 seronegative members of the cohort. A peripheral blood sample was provided by each donor, and peripheral blood mononuclear cells were used for TCR beta sequencing. The Qiagen DNeasy Blood Extraction Kit was used to extract genomic DNA from the blood cell samples. Per the germline V gene, SGHRS is the CDR1 and YFSETQ is the CDR2. Trimming at the junction amounts to 4 bases on V and 2 bases on J, and the germline ends lie 13 bases apart. Inclusive of the bounding cysteine and phenylalanine, the CDR3 is 15 residues long. Just CDR3 DNA is preserved here, 45 bases in frame from base 1. The library was made by the immunoSEQ multiplex PCR assay. A mixture of 60 forward primers for TCR Vbeta segments and 13 reverse primers for TCR Jbeta segments was used in the multiplex PCR. Amplification of the CDR3 region of rearranged TCR beta genes was performed with a multiplex PCR assay on genomic DNA. Amplified TCR beta libraries were sequenced as 87-base-pair reads on the Illumina HiSeq System. The study's processing was this. A later analysis tallied 70 million to 100 million unique TCR beta chains across the 700 or so repertoires, and approximately 11 million of those chains were shared by two or more donors. To remove PCR and sequencing errors, raw reads were error-corrected and collapsed into unique sequences using a nearest-neighbor algorithm that merged closely related sequences. CDR3 sequences were aligned to IMGT reference sequences to assign V, D and J gene segments. For a sequence to be retained, at least a six-nucleotide match to both a V gene segment and a J gene segment was required. Rearrangements were called productive when the CDR3 lacked stop codons and stayed in frame with V and J; all others were non-productive. CDR3 was defined by IMGT convention, running from the second conserved V-encoded cysteine to the conserved J-encoded phenylalanine. The earlier analysis of around 640 of the donors excluded sequences that lacked an unambiguous match to a single V gene segment. In an earlier analysis of some 590 of the donors, a V segment was called functional when productive rearrangements were above 56.7%, and segregating when the standard deviation between donors exceeded 5%. A statistical classification framework was built for diagnosing cytomegalovirus status from the catalog of TCR beta chain sequences. In a later analysis, TCR nucleotide sequences were compared against IMGT/GENE-DB human TR gene sequences so that V and J genes could be assigned. A later analysis assigned CDR3 sequences and most-parsimonious VDJ recombination scenarios with the TCRdist pipeline. In a later analysis, each TCR beta chain was defined by its CDR3 amino acid sequence together with its V-gene family, and reads lacking a unique V-gene family were excluded. In a later analysis, around 650 highly shared, low-generation-probability nucleotide sequences were removed to address suspected cross-contamination and a sequencing artifact. For each public chain, a later analysis derived a clonal expansion index from normalized ranks of inferred template counts within each repertoire. A later analysis computed generation probabilities with a VDJ recombination model fitted to out-of-frame rearrangements, and checked the results against IGoR. Hypergeometric tests were used in a later analysis to score TCR-TCR, TCR-HLA and TCR-CMV co-occurrence, with a repertoire-size bias correction applied to the TCR pairs. To estimate false discovery rates, a later analysis permuted the HLA or CMV assignments 20 times. In a later analysis, co-occurring TCRs were grouped using DBSCAN, and TCRdist sequence similarity was added for clustering within HLA-allele-positive subsets. Repertoires with fewer than 30,000 or more than 120,000 public chains were left out of co-occurrence clustering, as were four to six repertoires with anomalous nucleotide sharing. Here the immuneACCESS table is served through TCRdb, limited to in-frame sequences with V and J called. Missing clones are a known gap in these copies; in checked studies unresolved V genes cover under half, and the rest lacks a known reason. The D gene and trimming were derived from the DNA, and the V and J assignments and clone size from that table. The sample table lists more than 140,000 clones, more than 60% of them with a count of one. The ten largest make up about 3% of the sample.

Concerning this clone: Its antigen remains undetermined. No base-level quality is on record; no much larger clone is a single base apart.

The sequence was obtained from a man aged 35 to 55 in good health and CMV-seronegative. The sample was PBMCs. The rearranged chain carries TRBV5-1 and TRBJ1-5; a tentative D match to TRBD1 spans 5 bases. In nucleotide form, the sequence is TGCGCCAGCAGCCTAGACGGAGGGGGCAATCAGCCCCAGCATTTT. This encodes CASSLDGGGNQPQHF. Reference TRBV5-1 and TRBJ1-5 genes cover what lies past the CDR3, so the full variable domain is KAGVTQTPRYLIKTRGQQVTLSCSPISGHRSVSWYQQTPGQGLQFLFEYFSETQRNKGNFPGRFSGRQFSNSRSEMNVSTLELGDSALYLCASSLDGGGNQPQHFGDGTRLSIL.